Presented here are 4 T cell receptor beta chains from one specimen sequenced in a study of long-term antiretroviral therapy in people with HIV. Survey level was the resolution at which the v3.0 immunoSEQ assay ran. The repertoire was sequenced with immunoSEQ multiplex PCR; TCRdb's copy has only in-frame clones and lacks some. This table has 25,000 to 35,000 clones, around 90% appearing once. The sample here was unsorted PBMCs, taken 1.8 years after starting antiretroviral therapy. The receptors were gathered from a woman between 18 and 30 years old with HIV.

The chain couples TRBV15 to TRBJ1-5, with no clear D. The CDR3 spans 13 residues. V lost 3 bases to trimming and J lost 4 bases, with 7 bases between them. Per germline, CDR1 LNHNV and CDR2 YYDKDF (reference sequence). CDR3 region: CATSSATNQPQHF. CDR3 bases: TGTGCCACCAGCAGTGCTACTAATCAGCCCCAGCATTTT.

A single count supports this clone. The rearrangement links TRBV7-2 to TRBJ2-7, with D perhaps TRBD1 or TRBD2 (6 bases each). The CDR3 loop spans 14 amino acids. V lost 5 bases and J 3 bases, leaving 14 bases between the germline ends. Germline CDR1 and CDR2: SGHTA and FQGNSA. CDR3 in DNA: TGTGCCAGCAGCCATACCGAGGGGGGCTACGAGCAGTACTTC. It encodes CASSHTEGGYEQYF. Filled out from reference TRBV7-2 and TRBJ2-7, the complete variable domain reads GAGVSQSPSNKVTEKGKDVELRCDPISGHTALYWYRQSLGQGLEFLIYFQGNSAPDKSGLPSDRFSAERTGGSVSTLTIQRTQQEDSAVYLCASSHTEGGYEQYFGPGTRLTVT.

This clone was seen once. J is TRBJ2-7 and V is TRBV14; perhaps TRBD2 as D (5 bases). This CDR3 region has 17 residues. The V and J ends lost 3 bases and 5 bases respectively, with 23 bases between them. CDR1 is SGHDN and CDR2 is FVKESK in the germline V gene. The CDR3 bases are TGTGCCAGCAGCCACGCTCTTTTACTAGATAATCGCGACGAGCAGTACTTC. Translating it yields CASSHALLLDNRDEQYF.

This chain links TRBV2 with TRBJ1-4, with TRBD1 matching over 7 bases. V was clipped by 8 bases and J by 0 bases; unmatched bases: 12. The CDR3 totals 17 residues. The germline V gene has CDR1 SNHLY and CDR2 FYNNEI. The CDR3 loop is CASLPTGSFATNEKLFF. The CDR3 DNA is TGTGCCAGCTTACCGACAGGGTCGTTTGCAACTAATGAAAAACTGTTTTTT. The full variable domain, its missing parts supplied by reference TRBV2 and TRBJ1-4, is EPEVTQTPSHQVTQMGQEVILRCVPISNHLYFYWYRQILGQKVEFLVSFYNNEISEKSEIFDDQFSVERPDGSNFTLKIRSTKLEDSAMYFCASLPTGSFATNEKLFFGSGTQLSVL.